These 30 T cell receptor beta chains share one sample of origin, sequenced in a study of OX40 agonist ivuxolimab in advanced cancers. Method: immunoSEQ multiplex PCR; TCRdb's copy keeps in-frame clones and lacks some. The sample lists 70,000 or so clones; about 90% were seen once. The specimen comprised CD4+ or CD8+ T cells sorted from blood, sampled in a trial of the OX40 agonist ivuxolimab. The receptor set was obtained from an adult with an advanced solid tumor such as melanoma, head and neck, liver or kidney cancer.

The chain is built from TRBV7-6 and TRBJ2-7; 9 bases line up with TRBD1. With 1 base clipped from V and 2 bases from J, the junction kept 15 bases outside the gene matches. CDR3 length: 19 amino acids. Germline lookup yields CDR1 SGHVS and CDR2 FNYEAQ. The CDR3 DNA follows: TGTGCCAGCAGCTTAGGAGCAGTCTGGACAGGGGATCTTCCCTACGAGCAGTACTTC. Protein: CASSLGAVWTGDLPYEQYF.

This chain joins TRBV19 and TRBJ2-5; tentatively, D is TRBD2 (7 bases). Judging by the DNA end, TRBJ2-7 fits better; the J call may be wrong. Germline V gene lookup returns CDR1 LNHDA and CDR2 SQIVND (reference sequence). This CDR3 is 13 amino acids long. The chain's CDR3 is CASSPGGPYEQYF. The CDR3 DNA reads TGTGCCAGTAGTCCCGGGGGGCCCTACGAGCAGTACTTC.

The V and J genes are TRBV30 and TRBJ2-5; D is possibly TRBD2 (5 bases). The ends were cut back, 0 bases at V and 2 bases at J, with 10 bases in the middle. The CDR3 extends over 14 amino acids. Per the germline V gene, CDR1 is GTSNPN and CDR2 is SVGIG (reference sequence). CDR3 DNA: TGTGCCTGGAGTGTACTCGGCGGGCAAGAGACCCAGTACTTC. The encoded protein is CAWSVLGGQETQYF. Supplemented by reference TRBV30 and TRBJ2-5, the full variable domain reads SQTIHQWPATLVQPVGSPLSLECTVEGTSNPNLYWYRQAAGRGLQLLFYSVGIGQISSEVPQNLSASRPQDRQFILSSKKLLLSDSGFYLCAWSVLGGQETQYFGPGTRLLVL.

The chain uses TRBV5-6 and TRBJ2-7; D is unclear. CDR1 and CDR2 (germline): SGHDT, YYEEEE. Between the trimmed V and J ends, which lost 4 bases and 1 base, there was a span of 9 bases. The CDR3 runs 13 residues. The CDR3 sequence is CASSTTLSYEQYF. The CDR3 DNA reads as TGTGCCAGCAGCACGACTCTATCCTACGAGCAGTACTTC. Variable domain in full (rest from reference TRBV5-6 and TRBJ2-7): DAGVTQSPTHLIKTRGQQVTLRCSPKSGHDTVSWYQQALGQGPQFIFQYYEEEERQRGNFPDRFSGHQFPNYSSELNVNALLLGDSALYLCASSTTLSYEQYFGPGTRLTVT.

The J gene is TRBJ1-6, the V gene TRBV15; D may be TRBD1 (6 bases). CDR3 length: 15 amino acids. V lost 9 bases, J lost 0 bases, and 12 bases lay in between. Germline V gene lookup returns CDR1 LNHNV and CDR2 YYDKDF (reference sequence). The CDR3 DNA reads TGTGCCACTAGGGACACCGACTCCTATAATTCACCCCTCCACTTT. Amino acids: CATRDTDSYNSPLHF.

The chain is built from TRBV11-2 and TRBJ1-2, with D possibly TRBD1 on 5 matching bases. CDR1 and CDR2 (germline): SGHAT, FQNNGV. V lost 1 base and J lost 8, with 20 bases in between. CDR3 length: 16 amino acids. The CDR3 nucleotides read TGTGCCAGCAGCTTAGTTTCATGGGGGGAAAGGGGCGGCTACACCTTC. Translating it yields CASSLVSWGERGGYTF.

V usage is TRBV27 and J usage is TRBJ2-2; D unclear. The CDR3 length is 13 residues. V lost 0 bases, J lost 7 bases, and 6 bases lay in between. CDR1 and CDR2 from the germline V gene are MNHEY and SMNVEV (reference sequence). The CDR3 sequence is CASSLSSSGELFF. The CDR3 DNA is TGTGCCAGCAGTTTATCGTCGAGCGGGGAGCTGTTTTTT.

This clone occurred once. The chain combines TRBV5-4 with TRBJ2-7, with 8 bases identical to TRBD2. With 0 bases clipped from V and 2 bases from J, the junction kept 1 base outside the gene matches. The germline gives CDR1 SGHNT, CDR2 YYREEE (reference sequence). The length of the CDR3 is 14 residues. The CDR3 reads CASSLVAGTYEQYF. CDR3 in DNA: TGTGCCAGCAGCTTGGTAGCGGGGACCTACGAGCAGTACTTC.

The CDR3 region has the DNA TGCAGCGTTGCTGGTGGGGGGCTGAGTGAAAAACTGTTTTTT. Residues: CSVAGGGLSEKLFF. This sequence joins TRBV29-1 and TRBJ1-4; tentative D call: TRBD1 (6 bases). The germline V and J ends were trimmed by 4 bases and 7 bases, with 16 bases remaining between them. Per the germline V gene, CDR1 is SQVTM and CDR2 is ANQGSEA. The CDR3 runs to 14 residues.

The chain has TRBV7-9 and TRBJ2-7; 9 nucleotides agree with TRBD1. Germline trimming cut 5 bases from V and 3 bases from J; bases unmatched to any gene: 17. The CDR3 is made up of 18 amino acids. Germline-derived CDR1 and CDR2 are SEHNR and FQNEAQ (reference sequence). CDR3 DNA sequence: TGTGCCAGCAGCGTACCCCCGGGGCTTACAGGGGGCCTCTACGAGCAGTACTTC. Encoded protein: CASSVPPGLTGGLYEQYF.

The gene calls are TRBV5-6 and TRBJ2-6; perhaps TRBD2 as D (6 bases). CDR3 length equals 17 residues. Trimming removed 5 bases from V and 1 base from J, with 16 bases in between. Germline V gene lookup returns CDR1 SGHDT and CDR2 YYEEEE. CDR3 region: CASSGLEGSSGANVLTF. Here the CDR3 DNA reads TGTGCCAGCAGTGGGCTGGAGGGCTCTTCTGGGGCCAACGTCCTGACTTTC.

This chain links TRBV9 with TRBJ1-2; 7 bases map to TRBD1. The germline gives CDR1 SGDLS, CDR2 YYNGEE. V dropped 0 bases and J dropped 7; count of bases not matched to a gene: 6. The CDR3 has 14 residues. The CDR3 DNA reads TGTGCCAGCAGCGTAGCGACAGGGACCCCTGGCTACACCTTC. The encoded protein is CASSVATGTPGYTF.

V gene TRBV6-5 combines with J gene TRBJ1-1; no clear D gene. Germline assignment: CDR1 MNHEY and CDR2 SVGAGI. The CDR3 sequence is 12 residues long. V gave up 8 bases and J gave up 4 bases, with 11 bases separating them. DNA of the CDR3: TGTGCCAGCGGGGAGTTAAGCACTGAAGCTTTCTTT. Its translation: CASGELSTEAFF.

The chain uses TRBV7-9 and TRBJ2-7, with 7 bases that match TRBD1. Trimming removed 4 bases from V and 0 bases from J; junction bases left unmatched: 3. The CDR3 has 14 amino acids. Germline CDR1 is SEHNR and CDR2 is FQNEAQ (reference sequence). CDR3 amino acids: CASSSRTGSYEQYF. DNA of the CDR3: TGTGCCAGCAGCTCGCGGACAGGCTCCTACGAGCAGTACTTC. The complete variable domain, with remaining parts taken from reference TRBV7-9 and TRBJ2-7, reads DTGVSQNPRHKITKRGQNVTFRCDPISEHNRLYWYRQTLGQGPEFLTYFQNEAQLEKSRLLSDRFSAERPKGSFSTLEIQRTEQGDSAMYLCASSSRTGSYEQYFGPGTRLTVT.

V and J are TRBV7-3 and TRBJ1-1; 7 bases match TRBD1. Germline lookup yields CDR1 SGHTA and CDR2 FQGTGA. V shed 5 bases and J 4 bases; nucleotides not matched to a gene: 4. The CDR3 totals 13 residues. The CDR3 is CASSLGGVTEAFF. For the CDR3, the DNA is TGTGCCAGCAGCCTAGGGGGCGTCACTGAAGCTTTCTTT.

The rearrangement links TRBV9 to TRBJ2-7, with D perhaps TRBD1 or TRBD2 (5 bases each). This CDR3 comprises 13 residues. V was trimmed by 4 bases and J by 2 bases, leaving 10 bases between them. Germline CDR1 and CDR2: SGDLS and YYNGEE. The CDR3 loop is CASSPGHTYEQYF. The CDR3 DNA follows: TGTGCCAGCAGCCCGGGGCATACCTACGAGCAGTACTTC.

This clone appeared once. This chain links TRBV2 with TRBJ2-7; TRBD1 aligns across 8 bases. J was trimmed by 3 bases and V by 2 bases; bases with no gene match: 9. The CDR3 consists of 16 residues. The germline CDR1 and CDR2 sequences are SNHLY and FYNNEI. The CDR3 bases are TGTGCCAGCAGTGAATCCGGCAGGGGGCAGATCTACGAGCAGTACTTC. Protein sequence: CASSESGRGQIYEQYF.

The chain uses TRBV11-2 and TRBJ1-3, with D unclear. This CDR3 is 12 amino acids long. With 5 bases removed from V and 4 bases from J, the gap between germline ends came to 6 bases. Germline V gene lookup returns CDR1 SGHAT and CDR2 FQNNGV. CDR3 amino acids: CASSNSGNTIYF. The CDR3 region has the DNA TGTGCCAGCAGCAATAGCGGAAACACCATATATTTT.

The chain is built from TRBV2 and TRBJ2-1; 12 positions agree with TRBD2. The CDR3 is 18 residues long. The V segment lost 0 bases and the J segment 7 bases; nucleotides outside the gene matches: 10. CDR1 is SNHLY, CDR2 FYNNEI, per germline. This CDR3 is CASSEASGLAGGLNEQFF. CDR3 bases: TGTGCCAGCAGTGAAGCGAGCGGGCTAGCGGGGGGGCTTAATGAGCAGTTCTTC.

The V call is TRBV19, the J call TRBJ1-5; D may be TRBD1 (6 bases). CDR1 and CDR2 from the germline V gene are LNHDA and SQIVND (reference sequence). The V gene lost 4 bases and the J gene lost 4 bases, with 14 bases spanning the gap. There are 15 residues in the CDR3. The CDR3 here is CASSKGDTGNQPQHF. The CDR3 bases are TGTGCCAGTAGTAAGGGGGACACCGGGAATCAGCCCCAGCATTTT.

The V gene is TRBV25-1, the J gene TRBJ2-7; D not certain. In germline, CDR1 is MGHDK, CDR2 SYGVNS. The CDR3 spans 13 residues. V lost 1 base and J 4 bases, leaving 8 bases between the germline ends. DNA of the CDR3: TGTGCCAGCAGTGAATGGTCTGTATACGAGCAGTACTTC. Amino acids: CASSEWSVYEQYF.

The chain links TRBV10-2 to TRBJ2-7; D gene ambiguous. Germline values: CDR1 WSHSY, CDR2 SAAADI. V was pared by 5 bases and J by 2 bases, with 10 bases between. This CDR3 is built from 13 residues. CDR3 sequence reads: CASSTGSTYEQYF. In DNA, the CDR3 is TGCGCCAGCAGTACCGGGTCAACCTACGAGCAGTACTTC.

V is TRBV30 and J is TRBJ2-5; 11 bases match TRBD2. The germline V gene has CDR1 GTSNPN and CDR2 SVGIG (reference sequence). With 4 bases clipped from V and 9 bases from J, the junction kept 1 base outside the gene matches. The CDR3 totals 11 residues. CDR3 amino acids: CAWTSGGPQYF. The CDR3 coding sequence is TGTGCCTGGACTAGCGGGGGGCCCCAGTACTTC.

The chain uses TRBV19 and TRBJ2-3; D unresolved. The V end lost 5 bases, the J end lost 6 bases, and 15 bases lay between the germline ends. The CDR3 runs 14 residues. Per the germline V gene, CDR1 is LNHDA and CDR2 is SQIVND (reference sequence). The CDR3 loop is CASSSYDVTDTQYF. The CDR3 DNA follows: TGTGCCAGTAGTTCCTACGATGTGACGGATACGCAGTATTTT.

The V gene is TRBV6-1, the J gene TRBJ2-3; D gene unclear. The CDR3 totals 12 residues. Trimming stripped 2 bases from V and 4 bases from J, with 4 bases between. The germline CDR1 and CDR2 sequences are MNHNS and SASEGT. The CDR3 nucleotides are TGTGCCAGCAGTGAATCACCAGATACGCAGTATTTT. Its translation: CASSESPDTQYF.

The V call is TRBV6-1, the J call TRBJ2-7; TRBD1 matches at 7 bases. V was clipped by 7 bases and J by 3 bases; unmatched bases: 9. Germline V gene data show CDR1 as MNHNS and CDR2 as SASEGT. The CDR3 length is 14 residues. The CDR3, as DNA: TGTGCCAGCATTGGACAGGTGTGGCTCTACGAGCAGTACTTC. Its protein product is CASIGQVWLYEQYF.

The chain carries TRBV6-4 and TRBJ1-1; D gene ambiguous. Between the trimmed V and J ends, which lost 5 bases and 3 bases, there was a span of 13 bases. CDR1 is MRHNA, CDR2 SNTAGT, per germline. This CDR3 is built from 14 residues. CDR3 residues: CASSPQDWDTEAFF. The CDR3 region has the DNA TGTGCCAGCAGTCCTCAAGATTGGGACACTGAAGCTTTCTTT.

V gene TRBV4-2 combines with J gene TRBJ2-4; a weak D match, TRBD1 (5 bases). Germline CDR1 and CDR2: LGHNA and YNFKEQ. The CDR3 contains 14 residues. Trimming pared 1 base from V and 8 bases from J, leaving 12 bases between. The CDR3 DNA sequence: TGTGCCAGCAGCCAAGGACAGTTTTTAGACATTCAGTACTTC. It is translated as CASSQGQFLDIQYF.

The V and J genes are TRBV15 and TRBJ2-7, with D tentatively TRBD1 or TRBD2 (6 bases each). V lost 6 bases and J lost 2, with 14 bases in between. This CDR3 spans 14 amino acids. Germline lookup yields CDR1 LNHNV and CDR2 YYDKDF (reference sequence). CDR3 residues: CATSMSGGPYEQYF. The DNA of the CDR3 is TGTGCCACCAGTATGTCCGGGGGCCCCTACGAGCAGTACTTC.

This chain joins TRBV19 and TRBJ2-5; D is unclear. Trimming left V 1 base short and J 2 bases short, with 5 bases between. This CDR3 has 13 amino acids. The V gene's germline CDR1 is LNHDA and CDR2 SQIVND (reference sequence). The CDR3 loop reads CASSIGVQETQYF. CDR3 in DNA: TGTGCCAGTAGTATAGGGGTACAAGAGACCCAGTACTTC.